The next 26 T cell receptor beta chains were all read from a single sample in a study of blood T cell repertoires in COVID-19. Data came from immunoSEQ multiplex PCR; TCRdb stores just in-frame clones and leaves some out. The table shows 240,000 or so clones, with roughly 83% occurring only once. Sequencing input: peripheral blood. These receptors were collected from a woman of 80 years or more with acute or convalescent COVID-19.

This chain uses TRBV15 with TRBJ1-2; 7 bases are shared with TRBD1. V lost 4 bases, J lost 4 bases, and 3 bases stayed unmatched. The CDR3 loop spans 13 amino acids. Germline lookup yields CDR1 LNHNV and CDR2 YYDKDF (reference sequence). CDR3 nucleotide sequence: TGTGCCACCAGCACAAGACAGGGCTATGGCTACACCTTC. Translating gives CATSTRQGYGYTF. The complete variable domain, with remaining parts taken from reference TRBV15 and TRBJ1-2, reads DAMVIQNPRYQVTQFGKPVTLSCSQTLNHNVMYWYQQKSSQAPKLLFHYYDKDFNNEADTPDNFQSRRPNTSFCFLDIRSPGLGDTAMYLCATSTRQGYGYTFGSGTRLTVV.

The chain links TRBV11-3 to TRBJ2-1, with 14 nucleotides matching TRBD2. V shed 5 bases, J shed 1 base, and the junction held 1 base outside the gene matches. CDR1 is SGHNT and CDR2 is YENEEA in the germline V gene. This CDR3 spans 16 amino acids. The CDR3 loop reads CASSGTSGGSYNEQFF. In DNA form, the CDR3 reads TGTGCCAGCAGCGGGACTAGCGGGGGATCCTACAATGAGCAGTTCTTC.

The gene calls are TRBV27 and TRBJ2-1, with D tentatively TRBD1 (5 bases). The CDR3 is made up of 13 amino acids. The V gene lost 2 bases and the J gene lost 8 bases, with 10 bases spanning the gap. Germline V gene lookup returns CDR1 MNHEY and CDR2 SMNVEV (reference sequence). CDR3 nucleotide sequence: TGTGCCAGCAGTTTAAGGGGTAGGGATGAGCAGTTCTTC. Its protein product is CASSLRGRDEQFF.

The rearrangement joins TRBV3-1 (or the pseudogene TRBV3-2) to TRBJ2-5, with TRBD1 identical over 7 bases. After removal of 6 bases from V and 2 bases from J, the junction contained 9 bases not matched to a gene. The length of the CDR3 is 15 residues. Per the germline V gene, CDR1 is LGHDT and CDR2 is YNNKEL (reference sequence). CDR3 protein: CASRPGTVRQETQYF. The DNA of the CDR3 is TGTGCCAGCAGACCCGGGACAGTACGGCAAGAGACCCAGTACTTC.

This chain links TRBV9 with TRBJ2-6; maybe TRBD1 (6 bases). V gave up 0 bases and J gave up 4 bases, with 20 bases separating them. Germline V CDR1 and CDR2: SGDLS, YYNGEE. The CDR3 totals 19 residues. The CDR3: CASSVGAGTLSRGANVLTF. For the CDR3, the DNA is TGTGCCAGCAGCGTAGGGGCCGGGACATTATCTCGGGGGGCCAACGTCCTGACTTTC.

This clone was counted a single time. V usage is TRBV27 and J usage is TRBJ2-7; TRBD1 agrees at 7 bases. CDR1 is MNHEY and CDR2 is SMNVEV in the germline V gene (reference sequence). The V gene end was trimmed by 5 bases and the J gene end by 2 bases; junction bases not matched to a gene: 6. The CDR3 runs to 14 residues. CDR3 nucleotides: TGTGCCAGCAGTCGCCGGGACAGTACCTACGAGCAGTACTTC. It encodes CASSRRDSTYEQYF.

The chain has TRBV5-1 and TRBJ2-6; 8 bases fit TRBD2. J lost 0 bases, V lost 4 bases, and 6 bases had no gene match. CDR3 size: 17 residues. CDR1 and CDR2 (germline): SGHRS, YFSETQ. The CDR3: CASSPGLASSGANVLTF. In DNA form, the CDR3 reads TGCGCCAGCAGCCCAGGACTAGCTAGCTCTGGGGCCAACGTCCTGACTTTC.

The chain couples TRBV5-5 to TRBJ1-6; D not resolved. Trimming took 5 bases from V and 0 from J, leaving 12 bases between them. Germline assignment: CDR1 SGHKS and CDR2 YYEKEE (reference sequence). The CDR3 totals 16 residues. This chain's CDR3 is CASSLTASSYNSPLHF. The DNA for the CDR3 is TGTGCCAGCAGTCTTACAGCAAGCTCCTATAATTCACCCCTCCACTTT.

V usage is TRBV11-1 and J usage is TRBJ1-6; 7 bases agree with TRBD1. From germline, CDR1 is SGHAT and CDR2 FQDESV (reference sequence). V trimming: 2 bases; J trimming: 9 bases; junction bases outside the gene matches: 7. CDR3 size: 15 residues. CDR3 DNA sequence: TGTGCCAGCAGCTTAAATAACAGGGGCAGTTCACCCCTCCACTTT. Its protein is CASSLNNRGSSPLHF. The full variable domain, rest sourced from reference TRBV11-1 and TRBJ1-6, is EAEVAQSPRYKITEKSQAVAFWCDPISGHATLYWYRQILGQGPELLVQFQDESVVDDSQLPKDRFSAERLKGVDSTLKIQPAELGDSAMYLCASSLNNRGSSPLHFGNGTRLTVT.

The chain recombines TRBV9 with TRBJ1-2; the D gene is possibly TRBD1 (6 bases). Germline CDR1 reads SGDLS; CDR2 reads YYNGEE. Trimming took off 0 bases at V and 8 bases at J, with 14 bases between the two ends. The CDR3 has 14 residues. The CDR3 region is CASSVELRGGGYTF. CDR3 nucleotide sequence: TGTGCCAGCAGCGTAGAACTCAGGGGCGGGGGCTACACCTTC. Using reference TRBV9 and TRBJ1-2 for the parts outside the CDR3, the full variable domain is DSGVTQTPKHLITATGQRVTLRCSPRSGDLSVYWYQQSLDQGLQFLIQYYNGEERAKGNILERFSAQQFPDLHSELNLSSLELGDSALYFCASSVELRGGGYTFGSGTRLTVV.

The V call is TRBV19, the J call TRBJ2-1; 9 nucleotides align to TRBD2. Germline values: CDR1 LNHDA, CDR2 SQIVND (reference sequence). V gave up 1 base and J gave up 5 bases; unmatched junction bases: 6. The CDR3 totals 16 residues. The CDR3, as DNA: TGTGCCAGTAGTATAGCTAGCGGGGTGTCAAACAATGAGCAGTTCTTC. It codes for CASSIASGVSNNEQFF.

The chain links TRBV30 to TRBJ1-2; tentative D call: TRBD1 (5 bases). V was cut by 5 bases and J by 9 bases, with 19 bases left in between. The germline gives CDR1 GTSNPN, CDR2 SVGIG (reference sequence). The CDR3 sequence is 13 residues long. The CDR3: CAWDLPGGLSYTF. CDR3 DNA: TGTGCCTGGGACCTTCCGGGGGGTCTTAGCTACACCTTC.

The chain recombines TRBV5-1 with TRBJ1-3; D is possibly TRBD1 (6 bases). Germline loops: CDR1 SGHRS, CDR2 YFSETQ. This CDR3 spans 12 amino acids. With 6 bases removed from V and 7 bases from J, the gap between germline ends came to 11 bases. CDR3 coding DNA: TGCGCCAGCAAGGGGGGGTCGAACACCATATATTTT. Translated, it gives CASKGGSNTIYF.

The chain uses TRBV6-6 and TRBJ1-2, with 10 nucleotides matching TRBD1. Losses at the gene ends were 5 bases for V and 5 bases for J; bases not matched to a gene: 11. The germline V gene encodes CDR1 MNHNY and CDR2 SVGAGI (reference sequence). The CDR3 runs to 16 residues. This CDR3 is CASSPLDGQGVYGYTF. CDR3 in DNA: TGTGCCAGCAGTCCACTCGACGGACAGGGGGTATATGGCTACACCTTC.

The count of this clone is one. The chain joins TRBV6-1 to TRBJ1-5; D is possibly TRBD1 (6 bases). The germline V gene encodes CDR1 MNHNS and CDR2 SASEGT. Trimming left V 0 bases short and J 3 bases short, with 15 bases between. The CDR3 has 17 residues. CDR3: CASSEATTQGYNQPQHF. The CDR3 DNA reads TGTGCCAGCAGTGAAGCTACCACCCAGGGGTACAATCAGCCCCAGCATTTT.

The genes are TRBV5-1 and TRBJ1-1, with D possibly matching TRBD1 (6 bases). This CDR3 spans 14 amino acids. Trimming removed 4 bases at V and 1 base at J, with 11 bases between. CDR1 is SGHRS and CDR2 is YFSETQ in the germline V gene. CDR3 protein: CASSNQGGNTEAFF. CDR3 sequence (DNA): TGCGCCAGCAGCAACCAAGGGGGGAACACTGAAGCTTTCTTT. Combining the CDR3 with reference TRBV5-1 and TRBJ1-1 gives the whole variable domain KAGVTQTPRYLIKTRGQQVTLSCSPISGHRSVSWYQQTPGQGLQFLFEYFSETQRNKGNFPGRFSGRQFSNSRSEMNVSTLELGDSALYLCASSNQGGNTEAFFGQGTRLTVV.

The chain recombines TRBV29-1 with TRBJ1-1; perhaps TRBD1 as D (5 bases). V was shortened by 2 bases and J by 4 bases, with 14 bases between the two germline ends. Per the germline V gene, CDR1 is SQVTM and CDR2 is ANQGSEA. This CDR3 has 14 residues. DNA of the CDR3: TGCAGCGTTGAATCCGGAGGGGTGTCCACTGAAGCTTTCTTT. As protein: CSVESGGVSTEAFF.

CDR3 amino acids: CASSSDLPTQYF. CDR3 nucleotide sequence: TGCGCCAGCAGCTCCGACTTACCTACGCAGTATTTT. The chain uses TRBV5-1 and TRBJ2-3; D uncertain. Trimming pared 3 bases from V and 8 bases from J, leaving 10 bases between. There are 12 residues in the CDR3. Looked up from germline, CDR1 is SGHRS and CDR2 is YFSETQ. Full variable domain (remainder filled in from reference TRBV5-1 and TRBJ2-3): KAGVTQTPRYLIKTRGQQVTLSCSPISGHRSVSWYQQTPGQGLQFLFEYFSETQRNKGNFPGRFSGRQFSNSRSEMNVSTLELGDSALYLCASSSDLPTQYFGPGTRLTVL.

The chain joins TRBV2 to TRBJ2-2; 7 bases are a match to TRBD1. Germline CDR1 reads SNHLY; CDR2 reads FYNNEI. With 5 bases clipped from V and 6 bases from J, the junction kept 3 bases outside the gene matches. CDR3 length: 13 residues. The CDR3 DNA reads TGTGCCAGCAGTCCCCAGGGGGCCGGGGAGCTGTTTTTT. This gives the protein CASSPQGAGELFF.

The V and J genes are TRBV7-8 and TRBJ2-7; possibly TRBD1 for D (6 bases). V lost 5 bases, J lost 4 bases, and 12 bases lay in between. Germline CDR1 SGHVS, CDR2 FQNEAQ. The CDR3 extends over 13 amino acids. The chain's CDR3 is CASSLQGWYEQYF. CDR3 coding DNA: TGTGCCAGCAGCCTACAGGGTTGGTACGAGCAGTACTTC. Together with reference TRBV7-8 and TRBJ2-7, the CDR3 gives the full variable domain: GAGVSQSPRYKVAKRGQDVALRCDPISGHVSLFWYQQALGQGPEFLTYFQNEAQLDKSGLPSDRFFAERPEGSVSTLKIQRTQQEDSAVYLCASSLQGWYEQYFGPGTRLTVT.

The V and J genes are TRBV7-9 and TRBJ1-4, with D maybe TRBD1 (6 bases). Germline lookup yields CDR1 SEHNR and CDR2 FQNEAQ (reference sequence). The CDR3 spans 15 residues. The V and J ends lost 5 bases and 2 bases respectively, with 12 bases between them. The DNA for the CDR3 is TGTGCCAGCAGCAACAGGGTGTTCACTAATGAAAAACTGTTTTTT. Translating gives CASSNRVFTNEKLFF. The variable domain in full, completed from reference TRBV7-9 and TRBJ1-4, reads DTGVSQNPRHKITKRGQNVTFRCDPISEHNRLYWYRQTLGQGPEFLTYFQNEAQLEKSRLLSDRFSAERPKGSFSTLEIQRTEQGDSAMYLCASSNRVFTNEKLFFGSGTQLSVL.

This chain connects TRBV5-1 to TRBJ2-5, with TRBD2 identical over 7 bases. Germline V gives CDR1 SGHRS, CDR2 YFSETQ. This CDR3 contains 14 residues. J was trimmed by 2 bases and V by 2 bases; bases with no gene match: 3. CDR3 in DNA: TGCGCCAGCAGCTTCCCCGGGAGGCAAGAGACCCAGTACTTC. Amino acid sequence: CASSFPGRQETQYF.

The chain employs TRBV10-3 and TRBJ2-1, with D possibly TRBD1 on 6 matching bases. Germline V CDR1 and CDR2: ENHRY, SYGVKD. The CDR3 loop spans 18 amino acids. The V and J ends lost 0 bases and 2 bases respectively, with 17 bases between them. CDR3 amino acids: CAISESIVRDNPYNEQFF. DNA for the CDR3: TGTGCCATCAGTGAGTCGATAGTTCGGGACAATCCCTACAATGAGCAGTTCTTC.

The rearrangement uses TRBV5-1 and TRBJ2-2, with 9 bases matching TRBD1. Unmatched junction bases numbered 4, after V lost 4 bases and J lost 6 bases. The CDR3 is 14 residues long. Germline CDR1 is SGHRS and CDR2 is YFSETQ. The CDR3 nucleotides read TGCGCCAGCAGCCCATGGACAGGGGCCGGGGAGCTGTTTTTT. Translation gives CASSPWTGAGELFF.

V is TRBV19 and J is TRBJ2-3; D remains unclear. Germline assignment: CDR1 LNHDA and CDR2 SQIVND (reference sequence). The CDR3 consists of 16 residues. V lost 7 bases, J lost 1 base, and 18 bases lay in between. CDR3 residues: CASTRHRQVGTDTQYF. In nucleotides, the CDR3 is TGTGCCAGTACCCGGCATCGGCAGGTCGGCACAGATACGCAGTATTTT.

The V gene is TRBV5-1, the J gene TRBJ1-2; D gene uncertain. Germline CDR1 is SGHRS and CDR2 is YFSETQ. V was trimmed by 2 bases and J by 4 bases, leaving 12 bases between them. The CDR3 consists of 14 residues. The CDR3 nucleotides are TGCGCCAGCAGCTTCAACAGCCTGAGCTATGGCTACACCTTC. Protein sequence: CASSFNSLSYGYTF.